This TCR beta chain was identified during a study of CD8+ T cells in alopecia areata. RNA extraction was followed by reverse transcription into cDNA, which acted as the sequencing template. This table comes from immunoSEQ multiplex PCR, and its TCRdb copy is limited to in-frame clones, with some not included. This table has 250,000 to 350,000 clones, around 64% appearing once. The CDR3 runs to 15 residues. Trimming removed 4 bases from V and 0 bases from J, with 13 bases in between. Looked up from germline, CDR1 is ENHRY and CDR2 is SYGVKD. Specified treatment: oral pan-JAK inhibitor, 5-10 mg twice daily.

The material was CD4+ T cells sorted from blood, obtained around week 54, from a patient treated with tofacitinib. This clonotype was obtained from a human donor with alopecia areata. The chain combines TRBV10-3 with TRBJ2-7, with D possibly being TRBD1 (5 bases). The CDR3 spells CAISAPDSHSYEQYF. For the CDR3, the DNA is TGTGCCATCAGTGCCCCCGACAGTCACTCCTACGAGCAGTACTTC.